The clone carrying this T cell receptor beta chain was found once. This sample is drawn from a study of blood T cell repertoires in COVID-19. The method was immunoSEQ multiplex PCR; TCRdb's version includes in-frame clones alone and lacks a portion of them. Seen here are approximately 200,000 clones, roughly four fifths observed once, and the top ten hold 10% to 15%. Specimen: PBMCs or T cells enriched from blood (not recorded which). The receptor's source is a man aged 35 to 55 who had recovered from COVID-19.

The DNA for the CDR3 is TGCGCCAGCAGCCCCCGATGGGACAGGGAGAATTCACCCCTCCACTTT. This sequence encodes CASSPRWDRENSPLHF. The chain recombines TRBV4-1 with TRBJ1-6; 9 bases map to TRBD1. CDR3 size: 16 residues. V trimming: 4 bases; J trimming: 7 bases; junction bases outside the gene matches: 8. Looked up from germline, CDR1 is MGHRA and CDR2 is YSYEKL.